This T cell receptor beta chain was obtained from a study of shared clonotypes between healthy human individuals. Worth noting for this clone: Its target is unknown.

Adult Caucasians living in Nashville, Tennessee made up all of the donors. Tens of millions of PBMCs supplied genomic DNA for unsorted samples. Findings and caveats of the study: The study sampled only blood, and tissue repertoires likely differ.

At the deep level, the assay was run. Using immunoSEQ multiplex PCR, the repertoire was profiled, and TCRdb retains in-frame clones only, with some absent. The sample holds about 480,000 clones, 75% to 80% seen once. The V end lost 4 bases, the J end lost 1 base, and 18 bases lay between the germline ends. The germline V gene has CDR1 SGHRS and CDR2 YFSETQ. This CDR3 comprises 17 residues. The TCR sequence derives from a woman aged 40-49 years in good health. Some clones in this sample may be carry-over from other donors' samples. Source material: PBMCs. V gene TRBV5-1 combines with J gene TRBJ2-1; D possibly uses TRBD1 or TRBD2 (6 bases each). The CDR3 DNA sequence: TGCGCCAGCAGCCCCGGGGGCACTAGCCCTTCCTACAATGAGCAGTTCTTC. This gives the protein CASSPGGTSPSYNEQFF.